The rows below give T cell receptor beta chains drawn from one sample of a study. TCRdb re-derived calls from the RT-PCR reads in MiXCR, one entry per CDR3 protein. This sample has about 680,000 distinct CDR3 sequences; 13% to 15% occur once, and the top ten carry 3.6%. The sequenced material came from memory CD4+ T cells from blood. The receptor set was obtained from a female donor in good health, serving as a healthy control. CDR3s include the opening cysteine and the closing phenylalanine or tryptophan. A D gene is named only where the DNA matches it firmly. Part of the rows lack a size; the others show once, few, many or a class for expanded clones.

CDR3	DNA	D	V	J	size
CASSFSGSPNTGELFF	TGCGCCAGCAGCTTTAGCGGTTCCCCGAACACCGGGGAGCTGTTTTTT	.	TRBV5-1	TRBJ2-2	few
CAISAVPGLAGVTADTQYF	TGTGCCATCAGCGCCGTCCCGGGACTAGCGGGAGTTACTGCAGATACGCAGTATTTT	TRBD2	TRBV10-3	TRBJ2-3	many
CASSLGQNGVGEQFF	TGCGCCAGCAGCTTGGGCCAGAACGGTGTAGGTGAGCAGTTCTTC	.	TRBV5-1	TRBJ2-1	.
CASSAGDWRNQPQHF	TGTGCCAGCAGTGCAGGGGACTGGCGCAATCAGCCCCAGCATTTT	.	TRBV6-2/TRBV6-3	TRBJ1-5	few
CSARDRGQGTYGYTF	TGCAGTGCTAGAGATCGGGGACAGGGGACCTATGGCTACACCTTC	TRBD1	TRBV20-1	TRBJ1-2	many
CATAAGAAFRSPLHF	TGTGCCACCGCCGCGGGGGCCGCCTTCAGGTCACCCCTCCACTTT	.	TRBV10-3	TRBJ1-6	few
CASSTTGSANEKLFF	TGCGCCAGCAGCACAACAGGGAGCGCTAATGAAAAACTGTTTTTT	.	TRBV5-1	TRBJ1-4	.
CASSLGGTGDGEQYF	TGCGCCAGCAGCTTGGGGGGTACAGGGGACGGCGAGCAGTACTTC	TRBD1	TRBV5-1	TRBJ2-7	.
CASTGTISSYEQYF	TGTGCCAGCACCGGGACGATCAGCTCCTACGAGCAGTACTTC	.	TRBV6-1	TRBJ2-7	few
CASSWDRGETSEQFF	TGTGCCAGCAGCTGGGACAGGGGTGAAACGAGTGAGCAGTTCTTC	TRBD1	TRBV11-2	TRBJ2-1	.
CASTEGRRLGEQYF	TGTGCCAGCACCGAGGGGAGGCGTCTGGGCGAGCAGTACTTC	.	TRBV12-3/TRBV12-4	TRBJ2-7	few
CASSLSVVLTEAFF	TGTGCCAGCAGTTTATCGGTGGTGCTCACTGAAGCTTTCTTT	.	TRBV12-3/TRBV12-4	TRBJ1-1	few
CASSPGAGRETQYF	TGTGCCAGCTCACCGGGGGCAGGGCGAGAGACCCAGTACTTC	.	TRBV18	TRBJ2-5	.
CASSLVDRGGYGYTF	TGCGCCAGCAGCTTGGTAGACAGGGGAGGCTATGGCTACACCTTC	TRBD1	TRBV5-1	TRBJ1-2	.
CASRRQVTNQPQHF	TGTGCCAGCAGAAGACAGGTTACCAATCAGCCCCAGCATTTT	.	TRBV2	TRBJ1-5	.
CASSGGPGGSYEQYF	TGTGCCAGCAGCGGGGGGCCAGGGGGGTCCTACGAGCAGTACTTC	.	TRBV7-2	TRBJ2-7	.
CASSTTSGHTQYF	TGTGCCAGCAGCACCACTAGCGGGCATACGCAGTATTTT	TRBD2	TRBV7-2	TRBJ2-3	many
CASSSGGSGDLAKNIQYF	TGTGCCAGCAGCTCCGGGGGTAGCGGGGACTTAGCCAAAAACATTCAGTACTTC	TRBD2	TRBV7-2	TRBJ2-4	few
CASSPRRSHSNEQFF	TGTGCCAGCAGTCCACGACGGAGCCATAGCAATGAGCAGTTCTTC	.	TRBV12-3/TRBV12-4	TRBJ2-1	.
CSAREARDISYNEQFF	TGCAGTGCTAGAGAAGCGCGGGATATTTCCTACAATGAGCAGTTCTTC	.	TRBV20-1	TRBJ2-1	.
CASSYGPGARLDYEQYF	TGCGCCAGCAGCTATGGCCCGGGGGCGCGTCTTGACTACGAGCAGTACTTC	.	TRBV5-1	TRBJ2-7	.
CASSLALAGDNEQFF	TGCGCCAGCAGCTTGGCCCTAGCGGGGGACAATGAGCAGTTCTTC	TRBD2	TRBV5-1	TRBJ2-1	many
CASSVEGGNSPLHF	TGTGCCAGCAGCGTGGAGGGGGGAAATTCACCCCTCCACTTT	.	TRBV9	TRBJ1-6	.
CATSREGSFYEQYF	TGTGCCACCAGCAGAGAAGGCTCCTTCTACGAGCAGTACTTC	.	TRBV15	TRBJ2-7	few
CASSWTSGSSYEQYF	TGTGCCAGCAGTTGGACTAGCGGGAGCTCCTACGAGCAGTACTTC	TRBD2	TRBV6-5	TRBJ2-7	many
CASSIPGQGIGSPLHF	TGTGCCAGCAGTATTCCGGGACAGGGGATCGGCTCACCCCTCCACTTT	TRBD1	TRBV2	TRBJ1-6	.
CASSLETGQQFF	TGTGCCAGCAGCTTGGAGACGGGACAGCAGTTCTTC	.	TRBV11-2	TRBJ2-1	few
CASRSSGATNEKLFF	TGCGCCAGCAGAAGCTCCGGGGCCACTAATGAAAAACTGTTTTTT	.	TRBV5-1	TRBJ1-4	few
CSAALAGVTHNEQFF	TGCAGTGCAGCTCTAGCGGGGGTTACCCACAATGAGCAGTTCTTC	TRBD2	TRBV20-1	TRBJ2-1	many
CASSLRGSGVNEQFF	TGTGCCAGCAGTTTAAGGGGGAGTGGGGTCAATGAGCAGTTCTTC	.	TRBV12-3/TRBV12-4	TRBJ2-1	.
CASSLGVSYEQYF	TGTGCCAGCAGCTTAGGAGTTTCCTACGAGCAGTACTTC	.	TRBV7-2	TRBJ2-7	many
CASSLRGGRQPQHF	TGTGCCAGCAGCTTGAGGGGGGGGAGGCAGCCCCAGCATTTT	.	TRBV5-6	TRBJ1-5	few
CASSQEKLGTDTQYF	TGTGCCAGCAGCCAAGAGAAGCTCGGCACAGATACGCAGTATTTT	.	TRBV4-2	TRBJ2-3	few